The T cell receptor beta chain under discussion was sequenced for a study of breast tumors, draining lymph nodes, adjacent tissues. Findings and caveats of the study: Tumors had less TCR diversity than lymph nodes, more than nontumor tissue. Luminal-like breast cancer showed significantly higher tumor–nontumor repertoire similarity than basal-like.

J lost 0 bases, V lost 4 bases, and 6 bases had no gene match. The CDR3 runs 16 residues. Per germline, CDR1 SGHRS and CDR2 YFSETQ. TCRdb passed the multiplex PCR reads through MiXCR, listing each CDR3 protein once. The sample includes approximately 120,000 distinct CDR3 sequences, about 20% of them seen just once. Breast cancer patients provided tissue from their axillary draining lymph nodes. This clonotype was recorded at least ten times. The antigen is not known. The sample taken for sequencing was axillary lymph node tissue. V gene TRBV5-1 combines with J gene TRBJ2-1, with 8 bases identical to TRBD1. The receptor was derived from a female donor with breast cancer. Some clones in this sample may be carry-over from other donors' samples. This CDR3 reads CASSPIDRGSYNEQFF. In DNA form, the CDR3 reads TGCGCCAGCAGCCCAATTGACAGGGGCTCCTACAATGAGCAGTTCTTC.